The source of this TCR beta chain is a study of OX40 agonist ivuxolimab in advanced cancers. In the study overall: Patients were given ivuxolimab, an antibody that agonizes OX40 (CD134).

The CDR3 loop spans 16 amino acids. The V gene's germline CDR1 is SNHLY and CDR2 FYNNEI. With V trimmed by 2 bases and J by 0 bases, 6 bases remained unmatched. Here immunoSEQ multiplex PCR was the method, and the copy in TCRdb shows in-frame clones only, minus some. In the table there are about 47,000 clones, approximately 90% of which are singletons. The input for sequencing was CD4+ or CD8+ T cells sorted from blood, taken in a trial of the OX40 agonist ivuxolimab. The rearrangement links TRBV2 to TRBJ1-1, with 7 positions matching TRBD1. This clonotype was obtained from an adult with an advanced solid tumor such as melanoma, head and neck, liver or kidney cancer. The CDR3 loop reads CASSEPGQIMNTEAFF. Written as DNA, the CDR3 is TGTGCCAGCAGTGAACCGGGACAGATAATGAACACTGAAGCTTTCTTT.